The clone carrying this T cell receptor beta chain was recorded many times. MiXCR, applied by TCRdb to the RT-PCR reads, yields one record per CDR3 protein. Of hundreds of thousands of distinct CDR3 sequences in the sample, 11% to 15% were seen once. The CDR3 is 15 residues long. The trim removed 3 bases at V and 9 bases at J, leaving 9 bases unmatched. The specimen sequenced was memory CD4+ T cells from blood. The chain recombines TRBV12-3 or TRBV12-4 with TRBJ2-1; 9 positions match TRBD2. This TCR derives from a female donor in good health, serving as a healthy control. The chain's CDR3 is CASSLLAGGSGEQFF. CDR3 bases: TGTGCCAGCAGTTTGCTGGCGGGGGGGTCCGGTGAGCAGTTCTTC.